This T cell receptor (beta chain) is drawn from a study of multiple sclerosis patients with progressive multifocal leukoencephalopathy. Germline V gene lookup returns CDR1 ENHRY and CDR2 SYGVKD. With 4 bases removed from V and 3 bases from J, the gap between germline ends came to 6 bases. CDR3 length equals 12 residues. Sample time point: time of PML onset. After about 16 to 56 months on natalizumab, the natalizumab-treated patients developed PML. Clones were read by immunoSEQ multiplex PCR, and TCRdb kept only the in-frame ones, dropping some. The sample records tens of thousands of clones, roughly 85% being singletons.

Sequencing was performed on PBMCs, taken from a patient treated with natalizumab. V is TRBV10-3 and J is TRBJ1-1; no clear D. The sequence derives from a woman younger than 45 with progressive multifocal leukoencephalopathy. The CDR3 DNA sequence: TGTGCCATCAGTGTGGATGACACTGAAGCTTTCTTT. It encodes CAISVDDTEAFF.